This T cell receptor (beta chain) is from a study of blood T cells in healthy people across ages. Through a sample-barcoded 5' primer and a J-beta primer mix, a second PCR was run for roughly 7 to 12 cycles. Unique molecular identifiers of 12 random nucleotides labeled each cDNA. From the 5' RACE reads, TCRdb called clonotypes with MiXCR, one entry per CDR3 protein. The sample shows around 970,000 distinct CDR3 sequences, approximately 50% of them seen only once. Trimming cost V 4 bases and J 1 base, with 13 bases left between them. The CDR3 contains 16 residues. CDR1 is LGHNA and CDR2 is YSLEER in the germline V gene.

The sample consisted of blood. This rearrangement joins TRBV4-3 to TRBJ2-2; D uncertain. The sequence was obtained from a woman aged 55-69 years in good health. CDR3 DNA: TGCGCCAGCAGCCGCCAACCGGGCGGGAACACCGGGGAGCTGTTTTTT. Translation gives CASSRQPGGNTGELFF.